This TCR beta chain was sequenced in a study of OX40 agonist ivuxolimab in advanced cancers. Germline-derived CDR1 and CDR2 are ENHRY and SYGVKD. The CDR3 extends over 16 amino acids. Between the trimmed V and J ends, which lost 3 bases and 3 bases, there was a span of 17 bases. Sequencing was performed with immunoSEQ multiplex PCR; in TCRdb, only in-frame clones are kept and a portion is missing. Here the sample spans some 25,000 clones, less than 85% being singletons. The genes are TRBV10-3 and TRBJ1-1, with no clear D. Sample: CD4+ or CD8+ T cells sorted from blood, taken in a trial of the OX40 agonist ivuxolimab. The receptor comes from an adult with an advanced solid tumor such as melanoma, head and neck, liver or kidney cancer. DNA of the CDR3: TGTGCCATCAGTGAACCCCCAATCCAGCGGGACACTGAAGCTTTCTTT. Protein: CAISEPPIQRDTEAFF.